The rows below give T cell receptor beta chains drawn from one sample of a study of blood T cell repertoires in COVID-19. The table came from immunoSEQ multiplex PCR; TCRdb's copy has only in-frame clones and leaves some out. The table records 200,000 to 300,000 clones, around nine tenths of them present only once. The sample comprised peripheral blood. All receptors come from an older woman who had recovered from COVID-19. The CDR3 runs from the conserved cysteine through the conserved F or W. The order of the fields is J gene, V gene, D gene, clone size, CDR3 protein, CDR3 DNA. D genes are given only for firm matches. Expanded clones are given a class, and other clones once, few, many or no size at all.

>TRBJ1-1|TRBV5-1|NA|NA
CASSLSGPPNTEAFF
TGCGCCAGCAGCTTGAGCGGGCCGCCGAACACTGAAGCTTTCTTT
>TRBJ2-5|TRBV7-9|TRBD2|few
CASSSGLAGETQYF
TGTGCCAGCAGCTCGGGACTAGCGGGAGAGACCCAGTACTTC
>TRBJ1-4|TRBV7-9|NA|NA
CASSQTGQGEKLFF
TGTGCCAGCAGCCAGACAGGTCAGGGTGAAAAACTGTTTTTT
>TRBJ2-3|TRBV19|TRBD1|NA
CASNDRGPDTQYF
TGTGCCAGTAACGACAGGGGGCCCGATACGCAGTATTTT
>TRBJ2-7|TRBV7-2|TRBD1|NA
CASSLQGAMWGEQYF
TGTGCCAGCAGCCTACAGGGGGCGATGTGGGGCGAGCAGTACTTC
>TRBJ1-6|TRBV9|TRBD1|NA
CASSFRDRGNSPLHF
TGTGCCAGCAGCTTCAGGGACAGGGGTAATTCACCCCTCCACTTT
>TRBJ2-7|TRBV6-1|NA|once
CASSEGGLLIIYEQYF
TGTGCCAGCAGTGAAGGGGGACTCCTAATCATCTACGAGCAGTACTTC
>TRBJ1-2|TRBV28|TRBD1|NA
CASRGQFLYGYTF
TGTGCCAGCAGGGGACAGTTCCTCTATGGCTACACCTTC
>TRBJ1-5|TRBV7-2|NA|NA
CASSEGDIYQPQHF
TGTGCCAGCAGCGAGGGGGATATATATCAGCCCCAGCATTTT
>TRBJ1-2|TRBV4-2|TRBD1|NA
CASSQGQGALYGYTF
TGTGCCAGCAGCCAAGGACAGGGGGCTCTCTATGGCTACACCTTC
>TRBJ2-7|TRBV6-5|TRBD1|NA
CASSPRGQGVYKQYF
TGTGCCAGCAGTCCCCGGGGACAGGGGGTGTACAAGCAGTACTTC
>TRBJ2-3|TRBV7-2|TRBD2|NA
CASSLLGLAGSTDTQYF
TGTGCCAGCAGCTTACTCGGACTAGCGGGGAGCACAGATACGCAGTATTTT
>TRBJ2-7|TRBV6-5|TRBD1|once
CASSPSGTGGYEQYF
TGTGCCAGCAGCCCCTCCGGGACAGGGGGCTACGAGCAGTACTTC
>TRBJ2-7|TRBV28|TRBD2|NA
CASSLWRGASYEQYF
TGTGCCAGCAGTTTATGGCGGGGGGCCTCCTACGAGCAGTACTTC
>TRBJ1-2|TRBV27|TRBD1|NA
CASSFRQGAFGYTF
TGTGCCAGCAGTTTTCGACAGGGGGCGTTTGGCTACACCTTC
>TRBJ2-7|TRBV2|TRBD1|NA
CASSGDREYEQYF
TGTGCCAGCAGTGGGGACAGGGAATACGAGCAGTACTTC
>TRBJ1-2|TRBV7-9|TRBD1|NA
CASSSPTGNYGYTF
TGTGCCAGCAGCAGCCCGACAGGGAACTATGGCTACACCTTC
>TRBJ2-1|TRBV10-3|TRBD2|once
CAISHRTSGGYNEQFF
TGTGCCATCAGTCACCGGACTAGCGGAGGATACAATGAGCAGTTCTTC
>TRBJ2-1|TRBV7-3|TRBD2|NA
CASRPPGLAGNEQFF
TGTGCCAGCAGGCCACCGGGACTAGCGGGGAATGAGCAGTTCTTC
>TRBJ2-3|TRBV5-6|NA|once
CASGGRGTTSTDTQYF
TGTGCCAGCGGGGGACGCGGGACCACTAGCACAGATACGCAGTATTTT
>TRBJ1-5|TRBV7-8|TRBD1|NA
CASSVPGTANQPQHF
TGTGCCAGCAGCGTCCCCGGGACAGCAAATCAGCCCCAGCATTTT
>TRBJ2-7|TRBV5-1|TRBD1|NA
CASSIWTGRGYEQYF
TGCGCCAGCAGCATCTGGACAGGGAGAGGGTACGAGCAGTACTTC
>TRBJ2-1|TRBV27|TRBD1|NA
CASSQGASYNEQFF
TGTGCCAGCTCACAGGGGGCCTCCTACAATGAGCAGTTCTTC
>TRBJ2-7|TRBV5-1|TRBD2|NA
CASTPWGEGSYEQYF
TGCGCCAGCACCCCTTGGGGGGAGGGCTCCTACGAGCAGTACTTC
>TRBJ1-2|TRBV4-2|NA|NA
CASSPQRSLYGYTF
TGTGCCAGCAGCCCCCAGCGCAGCCTCTATGGCTACACCTTC
>TRBJ1-4|TRBV18|TRBD1|NA
CASSGTGGVEKLFF
TGTGCCAGCTCGGGGACAGGGGGAGTCGAAAAACTGTTTTTT
>TRBJ2-3|TRBV11-3|TRBD1|NA
CASSSRTGGTDTQYF
TGTGCCAGCAGCTCACGGACAGGGGGCACAGATACGCAGTATTTT
>TRBJ1-1|TRBV6-1|NA|NA
CASTQGTMNTEAFF
TGTGCCAGCACCCAGGGGACAATGAACACTGAAGCTTTCTTT
>TRBJ2-2|TRBV18|NA|NA
CASSQLPGTQNTGELFF
TGTGCCAGCTCACAGCTCCCAGGGACTCAGAACACCGGGGAGCTGTTTTTT
>TRBJ1-5|TRBV12-3/TRBV12-4|TRBD1|NA
CASTPQGNQPQHF
TGTGCCAGCACCCCACAGGGGAATCAGCCCCAGCATTTT
>TRBJ2-3|TRBV28|TRBD2|NA
CASSSSTGGPYLNTQYF
TGTGCCAGCAGTTCTTCTACGGGGGGGCCCTATTTAAACACGCAGTATTTT
>TRBJ1-1|TRBV4-3|TRBD1|NA
CASSHWTGSHMNTEAFF
TGCGCCAGCAGCCATTGGACAGGCAGCCACATGAACACTGAAGCTTTCTTT
>TRBJ2-5|TRBV6-5|TRBD1|NA
CASVRTGARETQYF
TGTGCCAGCGTACGGACAGGGGCGAGGGAGACCCAGTACTTC
>TRBJ2-7|TRBV7-3|NA|NA
CASSFLGLGEQYF
TGTGCCAGCAGCTTCCTCGGTCTCGGGGAGCAGTACTTC
>TRBJ2-7|TRBV15|NA|NA
CATSYGRVIRGEQYF
TGTGCCACCAGCTACGGAAGGGTGATCAGGGGCGAGCAGTACTTC
>TRBJ1-2|TRBV19|TRBD1|NA
CASSPGQGFYGYTF
TGTGCCAGTAGCCCTGGACAGGGGTTCTATGGCTACACCTTC
>TRBJ1-5|TRBV28|TRBD1|NA
CASSSGQGGGSNQPQHF
TGTGCCAGCAGTTCCGGACAGGGAGGAGGGAGCAATCAGCCCCAGCATTTT
>TRBJ1-2|TRBV28|NA|NA
CASSSLRTANPNYGYTF
TGTGCCAGCAGTTCCCTTCGGACAGCGAATCCTAACTATGGCTACACCTTC
>TRBJ2-2|TRBV4-3|TRBD1|NA
CASSQYIGTDTGELFF
TGCGCCAGCAGCCAATACATCGGGACAGACACCGGGGAGCTGTTTTTT
>TRBJ1-6|TRBV10-3|TRBD1|NA
CAIRGGQGHSPLHF
TGTGCCATCAGGGGGGGACAGGGCCATTCACCCCTCCACTTT
>TRBJ2-3|TRBV5-6|NA|NA
CASRLGVGLGGRTDTQYF
TGTGCCAGCCGCCTGGGGGTTGGACTGGGTGGGCGCACAGATACGCAGTATTTT